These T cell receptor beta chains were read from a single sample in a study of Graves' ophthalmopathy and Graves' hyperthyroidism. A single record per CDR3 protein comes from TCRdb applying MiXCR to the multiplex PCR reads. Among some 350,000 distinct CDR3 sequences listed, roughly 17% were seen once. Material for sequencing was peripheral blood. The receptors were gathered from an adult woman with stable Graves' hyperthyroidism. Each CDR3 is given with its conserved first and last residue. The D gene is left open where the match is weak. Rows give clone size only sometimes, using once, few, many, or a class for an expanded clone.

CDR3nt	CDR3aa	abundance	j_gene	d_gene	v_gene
TGCAGCGCAGCGACTTCAGGGGGCGGGGCTTTCTTT	CSAATSGGGAFF	many	TRBJ1-1	TRBD1	TRBV29-1
TGTGCCAGCAGTTTATTCGGGATCACACTCGCCCGGGATGGCTACACCTTC	CASSLFGITLARDGYTF	many	TRBJ1-2	NA	TRBV12-3/TRBV12-4
TGCAGTGCTAGAGGGGGGTCCGGGAGGAAGACCCAGTACTTC	CSARGGSGRKTQYF	many	TRBJ2-5	TRBD2	TRBV20-1
TGCAGTGCCGGTACAGAGGAAGGGACCCAGTACTTC	CSAGTEEGTQYF	many	TRBJ2-5	NA	TRBV20-1
TGTGCTAGTGGTTTGGCGGACAGGAACTACGAGCAGTACTTC	CASGLADRNYEQYF	many	TRBJ2-7	TRBD1	TRBV12-5
TGTGCCAGCTCACCGGAGGGGGGGGGGCCCCAGCATTTT	CASSPEGGGPQHF	NA	TRBJ1-5	NA	TRBV18
TGTGCCGTCATACGTCCGACTGAAGCTTTCTTT	CAVIRPTEAFF	many	TRBJ1-1	NA	TRBV19
TGTGCCGGTAGCGACCGGCAGCCCCAGCATTTT	CAGSDRQPQHF	NA	TRBJ1-5	NA	TRBV19
TGCAGCGCGCAGGGTGACTATGGCTACACCTTC	CSAQGDYGYTF	many	TRBJ1-2	NA	TRBV29-1
TGTGCCAGCAGCTTGGGCCTAAAGCCCTCCTACGAGCAGTACTTC	CASSLGLKPSYEQYF	NA	TRBJ2-7	NA	TRBV7-8
TGTGCCAGCAGGAGCAGGGGCCCTCTATGGGCCAACGTCCTGACTTTC	CASRSRGPLWANVLTF	many	TRBJ2-6	NA	TRBV12-3/TRBV12-4
TGTGCCAGCGGCAGGGACATCCAGAACACTGAAGCTTTCTTT	CASGRDIQNTEAFF	NA	TRBJ1-1	NA	TRBV6-1
TGTGCCAGCAGTGTCAGGCAATTCTACGAGCAGTACTTC	CASSVRQFYEQYF	NA	TRBJ2-7	NA	TRBV2
TGTGCCAGCAGTCCCTGGGAGGAAGAGACCCAGTACTTC	CASSPWEEETQYF	many	TRBJ2-5	NA	TRBV28
TGTGCCAGCAGTCAAGACATCTACTATGGCTACACCTTC	CASSQDIYYGYTF	many	TRBJ1-2	NA	TRBV6-1
TGTGCCAGCAGCCAAGGGCTAGCGGGAGTAAGGGACACCGGGGAGCTGTTTTTT	CASSQGLAGVRDTGELFF	many	TRBJ2-2	TRBD2	TRBV4-2
TGTGCCAGCAGTTTCGTATCGGGTGCAGAGACCCAGTACTTC	CASSFVSGAETQYF	many	TRBJ2-5	NA	TRBV12-3/TRBV12-4
TGTGCCAGCAGCCCCTGGCAGAGCCAATACGAGCAGTACTTC	CASSPWQSQYEQYF	many	TRBJ2-7	NA	TRBV11-2
TGTGCCAGCAGTTTTACAACAGGGGCCCTGGGGTCACCCCTCCACTTT	CASSFTTGALGSPLHF	many	TRBJ1-6	TRBD1	TRBV6-5
TGTGCCAGTAGTATCTCGGGGAACACGAACAAAAACATTCAGTACTTC	CASSISGNTNKNIQYF	many	TRBJ2-4	NA	TRBV19
TGTGCCAGCACTCACGGGACTAGGGGGCGGGAGACCCAGTACTTC	CASTHGTRGRETQYF	many	TRBJ2-5	NA	TRBV12-3/TRBV12-4
TGTGCCAGCACCCGGACAGGGGATCAGCCCCAGCATTTT	CASTRTGDQPQHF	many	TRBJ1-5	TRBD1	TRBV6-2/TRBV6-3
TGTGCCGGCAGTCCAATCCGACTAGCGGGCTACCCGCTGGAGACCCAGTACTTC	CAGSPIRLAGYPLETQYF	many	TRBJ2-5	TRBD2	TRBV27
TGTGCCAGCAGGACGGGACACCAGCAGACCTTCTTCGAGCAGTACTTC	CASRTGHQQTFFEQYF	NA	TRBJ2-7	NA	TRBV2
TGTGCCAGCAGGACGGACAGGCTCACCTCCGAGCAGTACTTC	CASRTDRLTSEQYF	NA	TRBJ2-7	TRBD1	TRBV6-1
TGCAGCGTTGAAGACTACCGAGAAGCTTTCTTT	CSVEDYREAFF	many	TRBJ1-1	NA	TRBV29-1
TGTGCCAGCAGCCAAGATGTTCAAGAGACCCAGTACTTC	CASSQDVQETQYF	many	TRBJ2-5	NA	TRBV3-1
TGCGCCAGCAGTGCCGGACAGGTGGAGGCGGAGACCCAGTACTTC	CASSAGQVEAETQYF	few	TRBJ2-5	TRBD1	TRBV10-1
TGTGCCAGTAGTCAACAGGGGGCGAAGACCCAGTACTTC	CASSQQGAKTQYF	many	TRBJ2-5	TRBD1	TRBV19